These 2 T cell receptor beta chains share one sample of origin, sequenced in a study of cytomegalovirus exposure and HLA in healthy donors (TCRdb year 2017). Libraries were constructed by the immunoSEQ multiplex PCR assay. The multiplex PCR relied on a mix of 60 forward primers for TCR Vbeta segments and 13 reverse primers for TCR Jbeta segments. What TCRdb holds here is the immuneACCESS table cut down to in-frame rearrangements. Part of the clones is not present; checked against another copy, under half of the missing clones reflect an unresolved V gene, and the others are unexplained. The sample profile shows roughly 140,000 clones; 77% of them were found once. More than 4.5% of the sample rests with the top ten. The sequencing input was PBMCs. These receptors all stem from a woman in her forties or fifties in good health and CMV-seronegative.

Many counts were recorded for this clone. V is TRBV6-5 and J is TRBJ2-3, with 7 bases lining up with TRBD2. This CDR3 is built from 16 residues. V was clipped by 0 bases and J by 2 bases; unmatched bases: 5. Germline V gives CDR1 MNHEY, CDR2 SVGAGI. For the CDR3, the DNA is TGTGCCAGCAGTTACTCAGGGGACTACTACACAGATACGCAGTATTTT. Protein sequence: CASSYSGDYYTDTQYF.

The CDR3 nucleotides read TGTGCAAGTCGCTTCGGAGGCACTGAAGCTTTCTTT. Protein product: CASRFGGTEAFF. The chain is built from TRBV12-2 and TRBJ1-1. TRBV12-2 is marked as a pseudogene. CDR3 size: 12 residues.